This is a list of T cell receptor beta chains from one sample in a study of T-cell reconstitution after alpha-beta-depleted transplantation in children. Via MiXCR, TCRdb re-called the PCR reads, giving one row per CDR3 protein. The repertoire holds 500,000 to 750,000 distinct CDR3 sequences, 25% to 30% seen once, with 30% to 45% in the top ten. The material was PBMCs, obtained before TCRalphabeta/CD19-depleted stem cell transplant. Receptors were obtained from a boy less than two years old with Wiskott-Aldrich syndrome, due to receive a stem cell transplant. The CDR3 runs from the conserved cysteine through the conserved F or W. A D gene is named only where the DNA matches it firmly. Clone size is not always given. Where it is, it says once, few, many or a class for expanded clones.

>few|TRBV5-1|.|TRBJ2-1
CASSFTLRRFYNEQFF
TGCGCCAGCAGCTTCACCCTCCGGAGGTTCTACAATGAGCAGTTCTTC
>.|TRBV27|.|TRBJ2-3
CASKAYGAAPGDTQYF
TGTGCCAGCAAGGCCTACGGGGCGGCCCCTGGCGATACGCAGTATTTT
>few|TRBV4-1|.|TRBJ1-1
CASSQDGPGGNTEAFF
TGCGCCAGCAGCCAAGATGGACCTGGGGGGAACACTGAAGCTTTCTTT
>few|TRBV6-1|.|TRBJ1-1
CASSEGWDTEAFF
TGTGCCAGCAGTGAAGGTTGGGACACTGAAGCTTTCTTT
>few|TRBV15|TRBD2|TRBJ2-3
CATSRPTLAGGSPTQYF
TGTGCCACCAGCAGACCTACCCTAGCGGGAGGCTCCCCTACGCAGTATTTT
>.|TRBV7-2|.|TRBJ1-1
CASSLGAGGNTEAFF
TGTGCCAGCAGCTTAGGCGCGGGGGGGAACACTGAAGCTTTCTTT
>.|TRBV20-1|.|TRBJ1-4
CIARGRPVEKLFF
TGCATTGCTAGAGGACGGCCGGTTGAAAAACTGTTTTTT
>.|TRBV18|.|TRBJ2-1
CASSPGHPSYNEQFF
TGTGCCAGCTCTCCGGGGCATCCTTCCTACAATGAGCAGTTCTTC
>few|TRBV5-1|TRBD2|TRBJ2-3
CASSLGLRATDTQYF
TGCGCCAGCAGCCTGGGACTACGAGCCACAGATACGCAGTATTTT
>few|TRBV5-1|.|TRBJ2-6
CASSLVPRTGSGANVLTF
TGCGCCAGCAGCTTGGTTCCGCGCACAGGTTCTGGGGCCAACGTCCTGACTTTC
>.|TRBV4-2|.|TRBJ1-1
CASSQGTEFSEAFF
TGTGCCAGCAGCCAAGGGACAGAATTTTCTGAAGCTTTCTTT
>.|TRBV24-1|TRBD2|TRBJ2-1
CATSATTSGEYNEQFF
TGTGCCACCAGTGCCACGACTAGCGGAGAATACAATGAGCAGTTCTTC
>.|TRBV5-1|.|TRBJ2-5
CASTGFQETQYF
TGCGCCAGCACAGGGTTCCAAGAGACCCAGTACTTC
>few|TRBV3-1|.|TRBJ1-6
CASSQAGYNSPLHF
TGTGCCAGCAGCCAAGCCGGGTATAATTCACCCCTCCACTTT
>few|TRBV27|TRBD2|TRBJ2-5
CASSFRGTSGKETQYF
TGTGCCAGCAGTTTTAGGGGGACTAGCGGGAAGGAGACCCAGTACTTC
>few|TRBV7-9|TRBD2|TRBJ2-1
CASSLLTSGRAEQFF
TGTGCCAGCAGCTTGTTAACTAGCGGGAGGGCCGAGCAGTTCTTC
>.|TRBV5-6|TRBD1|TRBJ1-6
CASGSTGGHSPLHF
TGTGCCAGCGGATCGACAGGGGGGCATTCACCCCTCCACTTT